This TCR beta chain emerged from a study of blood T cell repertoires in COVID-19. Germline loops: CDR1 LNHDA, CDR2 SQIVND (reference sequence). V was clipped by 3 bases and J by 0 bases, with 11 bases between them. The CDR3 totals 15 residues. Profiling relied on immunoSEQ multiplex PCR, and the TCRdb table lists in-frame clones only, not all of them. Among fewer than 65,000 clones listed, more than 85% were seen once. This receptor was obtained from a man in his fifties with acute or convalescent COVID-19. The sample was peripheral blood. This chain links TRBV19 with TRBJ1-1; no clear D gene. CDR3 loop: CASSMYGSVNTEAFF. CDR3 in DNA: TGTGCCAGTAGTATGTACGGGTCGGTGAACACTGAAGCTTTCTTT.